A selection of T cell receptor beta chains follows, all from one sample in a study of cytomegalovirus exposure and HLA in healthy donors. Clones were sequenced by immunoSEQ multiplex PCR, and TCRdb holds only the in-frame ones, with some missing. The table records 150,000 to 250,000 clones, around 76% of them present only once. What was sequenced was PBMCs. Receptor source: a man aged 30-40 years in good health and CMV-seronegative. Both conserved end residues are part of each CDR3. Each record gives: V gene, clone size, D gene, J gene, CDR3 DNA, CDR3 protein. A D gene is named only where the DNA matches it firmly. Size is stated for part of the rows, as once, few or many counts, or as a class when the clone is expanded.

V: TRBV7-9; size: -; D: TRBD1; J: TRBJ1-5; DNA: TGTGCCAGCAGCGTGGGACAGAATAGCAATCAGCCCCAGCATTTT; CDR3: CASSVGQNSNQPQHF
V: TRBV4-2; size: -; D: TRBD2; J: TRBJ2-5; DNA: TGTGCCAGCAGCCAAGATCGGGGGGGTCAGACCCAGTACTTC; CDR3: CASSQDRGGQTQYF
V: TRBV2; size: -; D: TRBD2; J: TRBJ2-1; DNA: TGTGCCAGCACCTCGGGACTAGCGGGAATAAGTGAGCAGTTCTTC; CDR3: CASTSGLAGISEQFF
V: TRBV6-5; size: -; D: TRBD2; J: TRBJ2-5; DNA: TGTGCCAGCAGTTTGGATAGCGGGAGGAAAAGAGACCAGTACTTC; CDR3: CASSLDSGRKRDQYF
V: TRBV6-1; size: -; D: TRBD1; J: TRBJ2-7; DNA: TGTGCCACTACGCCAACGACAGGGACCACCTACGAGCAGTACTTC; CDR3: CATTPTTGTTYEQYF
V: TRBV5-8; size: -; D: -; J: TRBJ2-3; DNA: TGTGCCAGCAGCCCCTTCAGGGGAAGTACAGATACGCAGTATTTT; CDR3: CASSPFRGSTDTQYF
V: TRBV19; size: few; D: -; J: TRBJ1-1; DNA: TGTGCCAGTAGTATAAGGGGACACGGTGAAGCTTTCTTT; CDR3: CASSIRGHGEAFF
V: TRBV5-1; size: -; D: -; J: TRBJ2-7; DNA: TGCGCCAGCAGCTTGGGACTCGTCGCTACATCCTACGAGCAGTACTTC; CDR3: CASSLGLVATSYEQYF
V: TRBV7-3; size: -; D: -; J: TRBJ2-1; DNA: TGTGCCAGCTTAGGAGGGCCCTCCTGCAATGAGCAGTTCTTC; CDR3: CASLGGPSCNEQFF
V: TRBV2; size: -; D: -; J: TRBJ2-5; DNA: TGTGCCAGCAGTGAGGGCAGAAGTCAAGAGACCCAGTACTTC; CDR3: CASSEGRSQETQYF
V: TRBV2; size: -; D: -; J: TRBJ2-7; DNA: TGTGCCAGCAGGGATCCCGACTATCCTACAAACGAGCAGTACTTC; CDR3: CASRDPDYPTNEQYF
V: TRBV28; size: -; D: TRBD1; J: TRBJ1-3; DNA: TGTGCCAGCGACAGGGGCTCTGGAAACACCATATATTTT; CDR3: CASDRGSGNTIYF
V: TRBV18; size: -; D: TRBD2; J: TRBJ2-7; DNA: TGTGCCAGCTCCCCTAGCGGGGGCGAGCAGTACTTC; CDR3: CASSPSGGEQYF
V: TRBV4-2; size: -; D: TRBD1; J: TRBJ2-7; DNA: TGTGCCAGCAGCCGAGCCGGGACAGACGCCTACGAGCAGTACTTC; CDR3: CASSRAGTDAYEQYF
V: TRBV4-2; size: -; D: -; J: TRBJ1-5; DNA: TGTGCCAGCAGCCACATGGACAGTTCCAATCAGCCCCAGCATTTT; CDR3: CASSHMDSSNQPQHF
V: TRBV5-8; size: -; D: -; J: TRBJ2-2; DNA: TGTGCCAGCAGCTCCGACAGGTTCACCGGGGAGCTGTTTTTT; CDR3: CASSSDRFTGELFF
V: TRBV6-5; size: -; D: -; J: TRBJ2-7; DNA: TGTGCCAGCAGTTACTTACTAACGGGGGAGCAGTACTTC; CDR3: CASSYLLTGEQYF
V: TRBV1; size: -; D: -; J: TRBJ2-7; DNA: TGCACCAGCAGCCAAGAGCGGACTAGCGGGAGGGGGGCGGGCGAGCAGTACTTC; CDR3: CTSSQERTSGRGAGEQYF
V: TRBV9; size: -; D: -; J: TRBJ2-7; DNA: TGTGCCAGCAGCGCCTCTCGGACTACCATCGAGCAGTACTTC; CDR3: CASSASRTTIEQYF
V: TRBV6-5; size: -; D: -; J: TRBJ1-3; DNA: TGTGCCAGCAGACCACTTTTCTCCTCTGGAAACACCATATATTTT; CDR3: CASRPLFSSGNTIYF
V: TRBV2; size: -; D: TRBD1; J: TRBJ2-7; DNA: TGTGCCAGCGGAGAGACAGGGGTAGGCGAGCAGTACTTT; CDR3: CASGETGVGEQYF
V: TRBV25-1; size: once; D: TRBD1; J: TRBJ2-5; DNA: TGTGCCAGCAGTGAATTAGGTCGAACAGGGGTGGGAGAGACCCAGTACTTC; CDR3: CASSELGRTGVGETQYF
V: TRBV5-1; size: -; D: -; J: TRBJ2-7; DNA: TGCGCCAGCAGCCAGGCAGAACTTAGCTCCTACGAGCAGTACTTC; CDR3: CASSQAELSSYEQYF
V: TRBV7-6; size: -; D: -; J: TRBJ1-3; DNA: TGTGCCAGCAGCCGACATGAGGAGGGGAGCGGAAACACCATATATTTT; CDR3: CASSRHEEGSGNTIYF
V: TRBV6-5; size: -; D: TRBD1; J: TRBJ1-4; DNA: TGTGCCAGCAGCCAGGGACAGGGGAGTGAAAAACTGTTTTTT; CDR3: CASSQGQGSEKLFF
V: TRBV30; size: few; D: TRBD1; J: TRBJ2-2; DNA: TGTGCCTGGAGTGTACAGGGGCCTTCTAAGAGGGCCGGGGAGCTGTTTTTT; CDR3: CAWSVQGPSKRAGELFF
V: TRBV27; size: -; D: TRBD1; J: TRBJ2-7; DNA: TGTGCCAGCAGTTTAGGGACAGCCTACGAGCAGTACTTC; CDR3: CASSLGTAYEQYF